The source of this TCR beta chain is a study of early T cells in non-severe SARS-CoV-2 infection (dated by TCRdb to about 2021). Some background on the complete study: Bulk RNA from unsorted whole blood was used for TCR sequencing, so alpha and beta chains could not be paired.

The study was a case-control design nested within a healthcare worker cohort in London, UK, with weekly nasopharyngeal swab PCR tests and blood sampling. Healthcare workers were recruited during the week of the UK lockdown, between 23 and 31 March 2020, and followed weekly for up to roughly 15 weeks. This clonotype has a count of ten or more. The clone's antigen remains unknown. No base quality values were provided; no much bigger clone lies one nucleotide off. Library generation was performed with 5' RACE. Sequencing instrument: NextSeq 500. Unique molecular identifiers were attached to individual cDNA molecules in the TCR library protocol so that sequencing error and PCR bias could be corrected. Both TCR alpha and beta chains were sequenced, and tight co-correlation was observed between alpha and beta sequence abundances in each sample. In the source study's methods: Decombinator V4 was used to annotate the V gene, J gene and CDR3 of the TCR sequences. TCRs were defined as expanded if a significant change between any two time points was detected under a Poisson model with p below 0.0001. Abundances of TCRs were expressed as counts per million after normalisation to the total number of TCRs sequenced in each sample. MAIT TCRs were defined by TRAV1-2 paired with TRAJ12, TRAJ20 or TRAJ33, and iNKT TCRs by TRAV10 paired with TRAJ18. A search of VDJdb, accessed on 1 November 2021, was run for TCRs annotated to CMV, EBV and SARS-CoV-2, with TCRs annotated for multiple antigens excluded. TCRdb reran the public reads through fastp at Q25 and MiXCR, keeping productive beta chains. Each CDR3 protein gets just one entry, which takes the most common genes and DNA from the rows behind it. TCRdb, not the authors, supplied the V and J calls. The sample has about 54,000 distinct CDR3 sequences on record, around 7.7% of them singletons. The ten biggest clones cover roughly 10% of the sample.

After removal of 1 base from V and 6 bases from J, the junction retains 8 bases not matched to a gene. Including the terminal cysteine and phenylalanine, the CDR3 comprises 16 residues. Of the read, only the CDR3 DNA is kept; its 48 bases are in frame from base 1. From a lookup of the germline V gene, CDR1 and CDR2 are SGHTA and FQGNSA. Study-wide conclusions, independent of this receptor: VDJdb matching was skewed toward anti-spike CD8 responses and likely underestimated virus-specific expansions by missing private and CD4 specificities.

The input for sequencing was whole blood, taken at baseline. Recombination joined TRBV7-2 with TRBJ1-5, with 8 bases in between that match TRBD1. This clonotype was obtained from an adult who was a healthcare worker with PCR-confirmed SARS-CoV-2 infection or an uninfected control (not recorded which). The CDR3: CASSLVPGQGRQPQHF. The DNA sequence is as follows: TGTGCCAGCAGCTTAGTGCCCGGACAGGGCCGTCAGCCCCAGCATTTT.